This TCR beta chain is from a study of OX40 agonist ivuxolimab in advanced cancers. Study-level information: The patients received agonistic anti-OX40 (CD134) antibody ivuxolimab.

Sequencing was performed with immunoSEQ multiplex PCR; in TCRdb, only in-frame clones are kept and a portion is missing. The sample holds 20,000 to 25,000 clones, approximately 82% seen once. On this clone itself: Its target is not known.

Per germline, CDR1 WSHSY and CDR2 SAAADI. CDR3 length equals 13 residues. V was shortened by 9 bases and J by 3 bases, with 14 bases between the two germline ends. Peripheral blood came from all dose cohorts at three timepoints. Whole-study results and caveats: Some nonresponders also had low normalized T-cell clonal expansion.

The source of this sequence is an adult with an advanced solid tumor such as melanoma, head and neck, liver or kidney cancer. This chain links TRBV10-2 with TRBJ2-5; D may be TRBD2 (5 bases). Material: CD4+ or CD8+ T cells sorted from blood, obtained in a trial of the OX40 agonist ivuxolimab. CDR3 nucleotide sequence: TGCGCCAGTAATCCAATCGGGGAAGAGACCCAGTACTTC. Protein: CASNPIGEETQYF.